This paragraph covers one T cell receptor (beta chain) sequence. Its target is not known. This sample is drawn from a study of blood T cells in healthy people across ages. Study-wide results and limits: Estimates of total diversity, which came from one million sequenced T cells, were considered to be underestimates.

CDR1 is MNHEY, CDR2 SMNVEV, per germline (reference sequence). The CDR3 covers 14 residues. V was pared by 6 bases and J by 4 bases, with 2 bases of the junction left unmatched. Sample-barcoded 5' priming and a J-beta primer mix drove a second PCR of roughly 7 to 11 cycles. A template-switch adaptor containing 12 random nucleotides labeled each cDNA molecule. MiXCR, applied by TCRdb to the 5' RACE reads, yields one record per CDR3 protein. The sample lists hundreds of thousands of distinct CDR3 sequences, more than 40% occurring once. The receptor comes from an older woman in good health. Sequencing was carried out using blood. The chain is built from TRBV27 and TRBJ2-4; 11 bases map to TRBD2. The CDR3 DNA sequence: TGTGCCAGCAGCCGGACTAGCGGGAAAAACATTCAGTACTTC. Translating gives CASSRTSGKNIQYF.